A selection of T cell receptor beta chains follows, all from one sample in a study of cytomegalovirus exposure and HLA in healthy donors. Profiling relied on immunoSEQ multiplex PCR, and the TCRdb table lists in-frame clones only, not all of them. The sample shows around 210,000 clones, 85% of them seen only once. Sequencing was done on a sample of PBMCs. All receptors derive from a girl aged 2 to 10 in good health and CMV-seronegative. The CDR3 runs from the conserved cysteine through the conserved F or W. D genes are given only for firm matches. Expanded clones are given a class, and other clones once, few, many or no size at all.

d_gene: .; v_gene: TRBV28; abundance: once; j_gene: TRBJ1-2; CDR3nt: TGTGCCAGCAGTCCCAGGGACTATGGCTACACCTTC; CDR3aa: CASSPRDYGYTF
d_gene: TRBD1; v_gene: TRBV5-1; abundance: .; j_gene: TRBJ2-2; CDR3nt: TGCGCCAGCAAACAGGGGGGCGACACCGGGGAGCTGTTTTTT; CDR3aa: CASKQGGDTGELFF
d_gene: TRBD2; v_gene: TRBV5-1; abundance: once; j_gene: TRBJ2-5; CDR3nt: TGCGCCAGCAGACTAGCGGGGGGACAAGAGACCCAGTACTTC; CDR3aa: CASRLAGGQETQYF
d_gene: TRBD1; v_gene: TRBV19; abundance: .; j_gene: TRBJ1-1; CDR3nt: TGTGCCAGTAGTATGGACAGGAGAGCTAACACTGAAGCTTTCTTT; CDR3aa: CASSMDRRANTEAFF
d_gene: TRBD2; v_gene: TRBV12-5; abundance: .; j_gene: TRBJ2-7; CDR3nt: TGTGCTAGTGGCCGGGGACTAGCAAGCTCCTACGAGCAGTACTTC; CDR3aa: CASGRGLASSYEQYF
d_gene: TRBD1; v_gene: TRBV28; abundance: .; j_gene: TRBJ1-1; CDR3nt: TGTGCCAGCAGTTCCCTCTCCTCAGGGGGCATGAACACTGAAGCTTTCTTT; CDR3aa: CASSSLSSGGMNTEAFF
d_gene: TRBD1; v_gene: TRBV30; abundance: .; j_gene: TRBJ1-5; CDR3nt: TGTGCCTGGGGGACAGGGTTCAATCAGCCCCAGCATTTT; CDR3aa: CAWGTGFNQPQHF
d_gene: TRBD2; v_gene: TRBV6-6; abundance: .; j_gene: TRBJ2-2; CDR3nt: TGTGCCAGCAGCTCCATGACTAGCGGGGACACCGGGGAGCTGTTTTTT; CDR3aa: CASSSMTSGDTGELFF
d_gene: .; v_gene: TRBV7-9; abundance: once; j_gene: TRBJ2-7; CDR3nt: TGTGCCAGCAGCTCCGGGAGCTCCTACGAGCAGTACTTC; CDR3aa: CASSSGSSYEQYF
d_gene: TRBD2; v_gene: TRBV28; abundance: .; j_gene: TRBJ2-5; CDR3nt: TGTGCCAGCAGCGTGCGTCGGACTAGCGGCCTACAAGAGACCCAGTACTTC; CDR3aa: CASSVRRTSGLQETQYF
d_gene: TRBD2; v_gene: TRBV2; abundance: .; j_gene: TRBJ2-3; CDR3nt: TGTGCCAGCAGTGAAGAGACTAGCGGATCCACAGATACGCAGTATTTT; CDR3aa: CASSEETSGSTDTQYF
d_gene: TRBD1; v_gene: TRBV29-1; abundance: .; j_gene: TRBJ1-2; CDR3nt: TGCAGCGTCTTTGACTTGGGACAGGGGGCGATCGGCTATGGCTACACCTTC; CDR3aa: CSVFDLGQGAIGYGYTF
d_gene: .; v_gene: TRBV2; abundance: .; j_gene: TRBJ1-2; CDR3nt: TGTGCCAGCAGTGGTTCAGTCCTCTATGGCTACACCTTC; CDR3aa: CASSGSVLYGYTF
d_gene: .; v_gene: TRBV7-9; abundance: .; j_gene: TRBJ2-1; CDR3nt: TGTGCCAGCAGCGATGGACAGCTGGGGGAGCAGTTCTTC; CDR3aa: CASSDGQLGEQFF
d_gene: TRBD2; v_gene: TRBV9; abundance: .; j_gene: TRBJ2-6; CDR3nt: TGTGCCAGCAGCGTGCCTAGCGGGGGATTCTCTGGGGCCAACGTCCTGACTTTC; CDR3aa: CASSVPSGGFSGANVLTF
d_gene: TRBD1; v_gene: TRBV5-4; abundance: .; j_gene: TRBJ1-2; CDR3nt: TGTGCCAGCAGCTTAAGGGGGCGAGACTATGGCTACACCTTC; CDR3aa: CASSLRGRDYGYTF
d_gene: TRBD1; v_gene: TRBV2; abundance: .; j_gene: TRBJ1-1; CDR3nt: TGTGCCAGCTCTCATTCGGGACAGGGAGGGACTGAAGCTTTCTTT; CDR3aa: CASSHSGQGGTEAFF
d_gene: TRBD2; v_gene: TRBV5-1; abundance: .; j_gene: TRBJ2-7; CDR3nt: TGCGCCAGCAGCTTAGAGCGGGGGTCCTACGAGCAGTACTTC; CDR3aa: CASSLERGSYEQYF
d_gene: .; v_gene: TRBV2; abundance: once; j_gene: TRBJ2-7; CDR3nt: TGTGCCAGCAATTTCGGGGGGCTAGACGAGCAGTACTTC; CDR3aa: CASNFGGLDEQYF
d_gene: .; v_gene: TRBV11-2; abundance: .; j_gene: TRBJ1-1; CDR3nt: TGTGCCAGCAGCTTTCTTGGGAGAGTGGAGACTGAAGCTTTCTTT; CDR3aa: CASSFLGRVETEAFF
d_gene: TRBD2; v_gene: TRBV11-2; abundance: .; j_gene: TRBJ2-5; CDR3nt: TGTGCCAGCAGCCTCGGGGAGACTAGCGGGTTTGAAGAGACCCAGTACTTC; CDR3aa: CASSLGETSGFEETQYF
d_gene: .; v_gene: TRBV5-1; abundance: .; j_gene: TRBJ2-5; CDR3nt: TGCGCCAGCAGCTTGGGGGGCCAGGGACTCGAGACCCAGTACTTC; CDR3aa: CASSLGGQGLETQYF
d_gene: .; v_gene: TRBV4-2; abundance: few; j_gene: TRBJ2-7; CDR3nt: TGTGCCAGCAGCCAAGATTCAAACATTCACAGGGATGGCTCCTACGAGCAGTACTTC; CDR3aa: CASSQDSNIHRDGSYEQYF
d_gene: .; v_gene: TRBV10-3; abundance: .; j_gene: TRBJ2-2; CDR3nt: TGTGCCATCAGTGACGCGGGGGCTACCGGGGAGCTGTTTTTT; CDR3aa: CAISDAGATGELFF
d_gene: .; v_gene: TRBV18; abundance: .; j_gene: TRBJ1-5; CDR3nt: TGTGCCAGCTCACCACCGGCAGGGGGCAATCAGCCCCAGCATTTT; CDR3aa: CASSPPAGGNQPQHF
d_gene: .; v_gene: TRBV6-5; abundance: few; j_gene: TRBJ1-1; CDR3nt: TGTGCCAGCAGTTTTGGAGGAGGGACTGAAGCTTTCTTT; CDR3aa: CASSFGGGTEAFF
d_gene: TRBD2; v_gene: TRBV6-1; abundance: .; j_gene: TRBJ2-7; CDR3nt: TGTGCCAGCAGTGCGCGGACTAGCGGGGTGACGGTCTACGAGCAGTACTTC; CDR3aa: CASSARTSGVTVYEQYF
d_gene: .; v_gene: TRBV18; abundance: .; j_gene: TRBJ1-1; CDR3nt: TGTGCCAGCTCACCCCAAGTTTCAACAGGGATGAACACTGAAGCTTTCTTT; CDR3aa: CASSPQVSTGMNTEAFF
d_gene: TRBD1; v_gene: TRBV5-1; abundance: .; j_gene: TRBJ1-6; CDR3nt: TGCGCCAGCAGCCCGGGACAGGCTAATTCACCCCTCCACTTT; CDR3aa: CASSPGQANSPLHF
d_gene: TRBD2; v_gene: TRBV5-8; abundance: .; j_gene: TRBJ2-1; CDR3nt: TGTGCCAGTGGGCCCCGGGCGGGGCGGGGGAACAATGAGCAGTTCTTC; CDR3aa: CASGPRAGRGNNEQFF
d_gene: TRBD1; v_gene: TRBV20-1; abundance: .; j_gene: TRBJ2-1; CDR3nt: TGCAGTGCTTACAGGGGAAATGAGCAGTTCTTC; CDR3aa: CSAYRGNEQFF
d_gene: .; v_gene: TRBV6-6; abundance: few; j_gene: TRBJ1-1; CDR3nt: TGTGCCAGCAGCTCCAGGGAAAACACTGAAGCTTTCTTT; CDR3aa: CASSSRENTEAFF
d_gene: TRBD1; v_gene: TRBV6-5; abundance: once; j_gene: TRBJ2-5; CDR3nt: TGTGCCAGCAGTTACTCTACCGGGACAGCTGAAGAGACCCAGTACTTC; CDR3aa: CASSYSTGTAEETQYF
d_gene: TRBD1; v_gene: TRBV5-4; abundance: .; j_gene: TRBJ1-1; CDR3nt: TGTGCCAGCAGACCAGGGGGCGTGGGGAACACTGAAGCTTTCTTT; CDR3aa: CASRPGGVGNTEAFF
d_gene: .; v_gene: TRBV19; abundance: .; j_gene: TRBJ2-5; CDR3nt: TGTGCCAGTAGTATCTACGAGACCCAGTACTTC; CDR3aa: CASSIYETQYF
d_gene: .; v_gene: TRBV5-1; abundance: .; j_gene: TRBJ1-1; CDR3nt: TGCGCCAGCACGGACACCCAGAACACTGAAGCTTTCTTT; CDR3aa: CASTDTQNTEAFF